This TCR beta chain was profiled in a study of Ad26.COV2.S vaccination and SARS-CoV-2 variants. The study, taken as a whole, reports: It was vaccine recipients, not placebo recipients, who had the higher spike-specific TCR breadth.

The V and J ends lost 4 bases and 6 bases, in that order; junction bases with no gene match: 9. The length of the CDR3 is 15 residues. Germline-derived CDR1 and CDR2 are MNHEY and SVGAGI. Here immunoSEQ multiplex PCR was the method, and the copy in TCRdb shows in-frame clones only, minus some. In the table there are fewer than 55,000 clones, 65% to 90% of which are singletons. Note on this clone: Its antigen is currently unknown.

The V call is TRBV6-5, the J call TRBJ1-5, with TRBD1 identical over 7 bases. The sample here was peripheral blood, taken after recovery from COVID-19. This TCR was sampled from a human donor who had recovered from COVID-19. DNA for the CDR3: TGTGCCAGCAGTTCCGAGGGGGCGCGTGGTCAGCCCCAGCATTTT. Translated: CASSSEGARGQPQHF.